This T cell receptor beta chain was identified during a study of shared clonotypes between healthy human individuals. This clone has just a few counts. Trimming took off 1 base at V and 2 bases at J, with 12 bases between the two ends. Germline V gene sequence: CDR1 LGHNA, CDR2 YNFKEQ. CDR3 length: 15 residues. Only in-frame clones appear in the TCRdb table, and some are missing; sequencing was by immunoSEQ multiplex PCR. The sample has some 480,000 clones; roughly 78% are singletons. The sequence came from a woman in her forties in good health. Some clones in this sample may be carry-over from other donors' samples. The chain recombines TRBV4-2 with TRBJ2-7; the D gene is possibly TRBD2 (6 bases). Sequences were obtained from PBMCs. The CDR3 loop reads CASSQGRDAPYEQYF. In DNA, the CDR3 is TGTGCCAGCAGCCAAGGGCGGGATGCTCCCTACGAGCAGTACTTC.